These 24 T cell receptor beta chains share one sample of origin, sequenced in a study of cytomegalovirus exposure and HLA in healthy donors. Both 60 Vbeta primers and 13 Jbeta primers went into the PCR. TCRdb keeps only in-frame clones here, not all; method: immunoSEQ multiplex PCR. The data hold around 55,000 clones, with approximately 71% observed a single time. Source material: PBMCs. The receptor set was obtained from a man aged 40-55 years in good health and CMV-seropositive.

This chain uses TRBV5-1 with TRBJ2-7, with 8 bases matching TRBD1. V lost 2 bases to trimming and J lost 2 bases; unmatched junction nucleotides: 6. The CDR3 loop spans 15 amino acids. CDR1 SGHRS and CDR2 YFSETQ come from the germline V gene. CDR3 protein: CASSFRPGGTYEQYF. CDR3 nucleotide sequence: TGCGCCAGCAGCTTCAGGCCAGGGGGCACCTACGAGCAGTACTTC. Drawing the rest from reference TRBV5-1 and TRBJ2-7, the complete variable domain is KAGVTQTPRYLIKTRGQQVTLSCSPISGHRSVSWYQQTPGQGLQFLFEYFSETQRNKGNFPGRFSGRQFSNSRSEMNVSTLELGDSALYLCASSFRPGGTYEQYFGPGTRLTVT.

This chain links TRBV7-9 with TRBJ1-1; D is perhaps TRBD1 (5 bases). Trimming cost V 10 bases and J 4 bases, with 13 bases left between them. Germline V gene lookup returns CDR1 SEHNR and CDR2 FQNEAQ (reference sequence). The CDR3 consists of 12 residues. CDR3 amino acids: CATSGGFTEAFF. CDR3 coding DNA: TGTGCCACCTCCGGGGGGTTCACTGAAGCTTTCTTT.

This clone was counted only a few times. The chain recombines TRBV28 with TRBJ1-1, with unresolved D. V lost 8 bases to trimming and J lost 3 bases, with 13 bases between them. Germline CDR1 and CDR2: MDHEN and SYDVKM. The CDR3 totals 13 residues. The CDR3 nucleotides read TGTGCCAGCTTAAAGTTTCCGGACACTGAAGCTTTCTTT. Translated: CASLKFPDTEAFF.

The rearrangement uses TRBV5-4 and TRBJ1-1; 7 nucleotides match TRBD1. CDR3 size: 15 residues. CDR1 and CDR2 from the germline V gene are SGHNT and YYREEE (reference sequence). The ends lost 5 bases at V and 2 bases at J; junction bases unmatched: 9. CDR3 loop: CASSKNRGGNTEAFF. The CDR3 bases are TGTGCCAGCAGTAAGAACAGGGGTGGCAACACTGAAGCTTTCTTT. Full variable domain (rest looked up from reference TRBV5-4 and TRBJ1-1): ETGVTQSPTHLIKTRGQQVTLRCSSQSGHNTVSWYQQALGQGPQFIFQYYREEENGRGNFPPRFSGLQFPNYSSELNVNALELDDSALYLCASSKNRGGNTEAFFGQGTRLTVV.

The CDR3 bases are TGTGCCAGCAGCGGAGAGAATTCACCCCTCCACTTT. This gives the protein CASSGENSPLHF. This rearrangement joins TRBV9 to TRBJ1-6; no firm D call. Germline CDR1 reads SGDLS; CDR2 reads YYNGEE. The CDR3 contains 12 residues. With 3 bases removed from V and 7 bases from J, the gap between germline ends came to 5 bases.

This clone was counted between two and nine times. Compared with germline, one end of the junction differs, possibly owing to a read error. The V and J genes are TRBV30 and TRBJ1-2; D possibly corresponds to TRBD1 (6 bases). CDR1 and CDR2 from the germline V gene are GTSNPN and SVGIG (reference sequence). The CDR3 loop spans 12 amino acids. The CDR3 reads CAWSVGGASPHF. In nucleotides, the CDR3 is TGTGCCTGGAGTGTAGGGGGGGCCAGCCCCCACTTC. Supplemented by reference TRBV30 and TRBJ1-2, the full variable domain reads SQTIHQWPATLVQPVGSPLSLECTVEGTSNPNLYWYRQAAGRGLQLLFYSVGIGQISSEVPQNLSASRPQDRQFILSSKKLLLSDSGFYLCAWSVGGASPHFGSGTRLTVV.

The chain is built from TRBV7-2 and TRBJ2-2; 7 nucleotides match TRBD2. The CDR3 spans 16 residues. The junction had 5 bases not matched to a gene; V was cut back by 1 base and J by 3 bases. The germline CDR1 and CDR2 sequences are SGHTA and FQGNSA. As DNA, the CDR3 is TGTGCCAGCAGCTTAGTTCGGGCGGGAGACACCGGGGAGCTGTTTTTT. Translating gives CASSLVRAGDTGELFF.

This rearrangement joins TRBV18 to TRBJ2-3; 13 bases agree with TRBD2. Trimming cost V 2 bases and J 2 bases; bases outside gene matches: 10. Germline assignment: CDR1 KGHSH and CDR2 LQKENI. The CDR3 is made up of 19 amino acids. Here the CDR3 reads CASSPLRLAGGKDTDTQYF. The CDR3 bases are TGTGCCAGCTCACCATTGAGACTAGCGGGGGGAAAGGACACAGATACGCAGTATTTT.

Only one count was recorded for this clone. This CDR3 is CASSSQGETNEKLFF. Here the CDR3 DNA reads TGTGCCAGCAGCTCGCAGGGGGAAACTAATGAAAAACTGTTTTTT. The genes are TRBV7-6 and TRBJ1-4; 7 nucleotides agree with TRBD1. This CDR3 has 15 amino acids. In germline, CDR1 is SGHVS, CDR2 FNYEAQ. V lost 4 bases, J lost 1 base, and 3 bases stayed unmatched.

This clone has only one observation. J is TRBJ2-7 and V is TRBV27, with 7 bases matching TRBD2. The CDR3 covers 12 residues. The V and J ends lost 10 bases and 1 base, in that order; junction bases with no gene match: 4. Germline values: CDR1 MNHEY, CDR2 SMNVEV (reference sequence). The CDR3 region is CAKRLASYEQYF. The CDR3 coding sequence is TGTGCCAAAAGACTAGCTTCCTACGAGCAGTACTTC.

This clone came up a few times. The rearrangement links TRBV7-8 to TRBJ2-7; 8 bases align to TRBD1. The CDR3 is 14 amino acids. Germline CDR1 SGHVS, CDR2 FQNEAQ. The J segment lost 3 bases and the V segment lost 5 bases, leaving 6 bases of the junction unmatched. The CDR3, as DNA: TGTGCCAGCAGCCTCGAAGGACAGGGCTACGAGCAGTACTTC. Translating it yields CASSLEGQGYEQYF.

The chain joins TRBV7-2 to TRBJ1-5; no clear D gene. The CDR3 sequence is 15 residues long. The germline gives CDR1 SGHTA, CDR2 FQGNSA. V lost 1 base, J lost 3 bases, and 10 bases lay in between. In DNA, the CDR3 is TGTGCCAGCAGCTTAGATCCGGGGAACAATCAGCCCCAGCATTTT. This translates into CASSLDPGNNQPQHF.

The chain is built from TRBV7-9 and TRBJ1-6, with a tentative D call TRBD1 (5 bases). The CDR3 totals 15 residues. V was trimmed by 5 bases and J by 7 bases, leaving 15 bases between them. From germline, CDR1 is SEHNR and CDR2 FQNEAQ (reference sequence). Here the CDR3 DNA reads TGTGCCAGCAGCCTCCCTCAAGGGGCGAATTCACCCCTCCACTTT. It yields the protein CASSLPQGANSPLHF.

The rearrangement joins TRBV9 to TRBJ2-5; perhaps TRBD1 as D (6 bases). The J call could be wrong; TRBJ2-7 is a better fit for the DNA end. CDR1 is SGDLS and CDR2 is YYNGEE in the germline V gene. This CDR3 has 15 residues. CDR3 in amino acids: CASSVAQGPSYEQYF. The DNA for the CDR3 is TGTGCCAGCAGCGTAGCACAGGGCCCTTCCTACGAGCAGTACTTC.

The CDR3 DNA is TGTGCCAGCAGAGCATATAACTACGAGCAGTACTTC. The encoded protein is CASRAYNYEQYF. V and J are TRBV27 and TRBJ2-7; D not certain. CDR3 length equals 12 residues. Trimming took 6 bases from V and 3 from J, leaving 9 bases between them. Germline values: CDR1 MNHEY, CDR2 SMNVEV (reference sequence).

The chain joins TRBV6-1 to TRBJ2-5; TRBD1 aligns across 11 bases. The CDR3 covers 15 residues. Trimming removed 4 bases from V and 5 bases from J; junction bases left unmatched: 6. Per the germline V gene, CDR1 is MNHNS and CDR2 is SASEGT. CDR3 residues: CASSGGTGGRETQYF. CDR3 nucleotides: TGTGCCAGCAGTGGCGGGACAGGGGGTCGGGAGACCCAGTACTTC.

The V gene is TRBV6-1, the J gene TRBJ1-1; D gene unclear. Between the trimmed V and J ends, which lost 8 bases and 0 bases, there was a span of 13 bases. The CDR3 loop spans 14 amino acids. CDR1 and CDR2 (germline): MNHNS, SASEGT. The CDR3 protein is CASPNLIMNTEAFF. The CDR3 nucleotides are TGTGCCAGCCCTAATCTCATCATGAACACTGAAGCTTTCTTT.

The rearrangement links TRBV7-2 to TRBJ2-7; D call uncertain. The CDR3 sequence is 13 residues long. The V and J ends lost 5 bases and 3 bases respectively, with 11 bases between them. Looked up from germline, CDR1 is SGHTA and CDR2 is FQGNSA. CDR3 bases: TGTGCCAGCAGCCTAGGGCAGGACTACGAGCAGTACTTC. It is translated as CASSLGQDYEQYF.

This rearrangement joins TRBV19 to TRBJ1-6; weak D call: TRBD1 (6 bases). The V end was cut by 3 bases, the J end by 9 bases, with 15 bases between. Germline V CDR1 and CDR2: LNHDA, SQIVND (reference sequence). The CDR3 covers 15 residues. CDR3 sequence reads: CASSIRAGDPSPLHF. The CDR3 DNA follows: TGTGCCAGTAGTATTCGCGCAGGGGACCCTTCACCCCTCCACTTT.

This clone came up once. This rearrangement joins TRBV5-6 to TRBJ2-7; D is unclear. CDR3 length: 14 residues. Germline CDR1 and CDR2: SGHDT and YYEEEE. V lost 2 bases, J lost 2 bases, and 11 bases lay in between. For the CDR3, the DNA is TGTGCCAGCAGCTTAGGCCAGCAGGCCTACGAGCAGTACTTC. It specifies CASSLGQQAYEQYF.

The chain couples TRBV5-8 to TRBJ2-1; 8 positions agree with TRBD2. CDR1 SGHTS and CDR2 YDEGEE come from the germline V gene. V lost 2 bases to trimming and J lost 9 bases; unmatched junction nucleotides: 10. The CDR3 length is 15 residues. In DNA form, the CDR3 reads TGTGCCAGCAGCTTCTCGGGACTAGACGGGGGTGAGCAGTTCTTC. It yields the protein CASSFSGLDGGEQFF.

This clone was seen only a few times. The chain uses TRBV5-5 and TRBJ1-2; D gene uncertain. The V gene's germline CDR1 is SGHKS and CDR2 YYEKEE (reference sequence). The CDR3 is 13 residues long. Trimming cost V 1 base and J 6 bases, with 10 bases left between them. This chain's CDR3 is CASSLTENHGYTF. CDR3 DNA sequence: TGTGCCAGCAGCTTGACAGAAAACCATGGCTACACCTTC.

This chain connects TRBV2 to TRBJ1-4, with 9 bases that match TRBD1. J was trimmed by 4 bases and V by 5 bases; bases with no gene match: 5. The CDR3 covers 15 residues. The V gene's germline CDR1 is SNHLY and CDR2 FYNNEI. The CDR3 region has the DNA TGTGCCAGCAGTCTACAGGGGGCGATTAATGAAAAACTGTTTTTT. Residues: CASSLQGAINEKLFF. Supplemented by reference TRBV2 and TRBJ1-4, the full variable domain reads EPEVTQTPSHQVTQMGQEVILRCVPISNHLYFYWYRQILGQKVEFLVSFYNNEISEKSEIFDDQFSVERPDGSNFTLKIRSTKLEDSAMYFCASSLQGAINEKLFFGSGTQLSVL.

The V call is TRBV7-6, the J call TRBJ2-2, with D tentatively TRBD1 (6 bases). Germline CDR1 and CDR2: SGHVS and FNYEAQ. This CDR3 spans 16 amino acids. Trimming left V 3 bases short and J 2 bases short, with 13 bases between. The CDR3 region is CASSLAGTTNTGELFF. DNA of the CDR3: TGTGCCAGCAGCTTGGCCGGGACAACAAACACCGGGGAGCTGTTTTTT.